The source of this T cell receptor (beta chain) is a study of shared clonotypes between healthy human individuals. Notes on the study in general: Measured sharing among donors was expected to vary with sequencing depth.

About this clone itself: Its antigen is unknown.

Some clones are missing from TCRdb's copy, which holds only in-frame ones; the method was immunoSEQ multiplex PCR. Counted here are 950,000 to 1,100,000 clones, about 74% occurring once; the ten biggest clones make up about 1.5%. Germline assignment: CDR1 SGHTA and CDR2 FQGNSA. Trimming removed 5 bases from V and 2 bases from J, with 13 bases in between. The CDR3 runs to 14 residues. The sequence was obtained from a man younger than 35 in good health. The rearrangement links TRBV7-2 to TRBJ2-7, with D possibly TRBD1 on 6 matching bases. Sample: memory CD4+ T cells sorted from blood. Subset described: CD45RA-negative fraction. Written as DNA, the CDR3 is TGTGCCAGCAGCACGAACTGGGACACCTACGAGCAGTACTTC. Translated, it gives CASSTNWDTYEQYF.